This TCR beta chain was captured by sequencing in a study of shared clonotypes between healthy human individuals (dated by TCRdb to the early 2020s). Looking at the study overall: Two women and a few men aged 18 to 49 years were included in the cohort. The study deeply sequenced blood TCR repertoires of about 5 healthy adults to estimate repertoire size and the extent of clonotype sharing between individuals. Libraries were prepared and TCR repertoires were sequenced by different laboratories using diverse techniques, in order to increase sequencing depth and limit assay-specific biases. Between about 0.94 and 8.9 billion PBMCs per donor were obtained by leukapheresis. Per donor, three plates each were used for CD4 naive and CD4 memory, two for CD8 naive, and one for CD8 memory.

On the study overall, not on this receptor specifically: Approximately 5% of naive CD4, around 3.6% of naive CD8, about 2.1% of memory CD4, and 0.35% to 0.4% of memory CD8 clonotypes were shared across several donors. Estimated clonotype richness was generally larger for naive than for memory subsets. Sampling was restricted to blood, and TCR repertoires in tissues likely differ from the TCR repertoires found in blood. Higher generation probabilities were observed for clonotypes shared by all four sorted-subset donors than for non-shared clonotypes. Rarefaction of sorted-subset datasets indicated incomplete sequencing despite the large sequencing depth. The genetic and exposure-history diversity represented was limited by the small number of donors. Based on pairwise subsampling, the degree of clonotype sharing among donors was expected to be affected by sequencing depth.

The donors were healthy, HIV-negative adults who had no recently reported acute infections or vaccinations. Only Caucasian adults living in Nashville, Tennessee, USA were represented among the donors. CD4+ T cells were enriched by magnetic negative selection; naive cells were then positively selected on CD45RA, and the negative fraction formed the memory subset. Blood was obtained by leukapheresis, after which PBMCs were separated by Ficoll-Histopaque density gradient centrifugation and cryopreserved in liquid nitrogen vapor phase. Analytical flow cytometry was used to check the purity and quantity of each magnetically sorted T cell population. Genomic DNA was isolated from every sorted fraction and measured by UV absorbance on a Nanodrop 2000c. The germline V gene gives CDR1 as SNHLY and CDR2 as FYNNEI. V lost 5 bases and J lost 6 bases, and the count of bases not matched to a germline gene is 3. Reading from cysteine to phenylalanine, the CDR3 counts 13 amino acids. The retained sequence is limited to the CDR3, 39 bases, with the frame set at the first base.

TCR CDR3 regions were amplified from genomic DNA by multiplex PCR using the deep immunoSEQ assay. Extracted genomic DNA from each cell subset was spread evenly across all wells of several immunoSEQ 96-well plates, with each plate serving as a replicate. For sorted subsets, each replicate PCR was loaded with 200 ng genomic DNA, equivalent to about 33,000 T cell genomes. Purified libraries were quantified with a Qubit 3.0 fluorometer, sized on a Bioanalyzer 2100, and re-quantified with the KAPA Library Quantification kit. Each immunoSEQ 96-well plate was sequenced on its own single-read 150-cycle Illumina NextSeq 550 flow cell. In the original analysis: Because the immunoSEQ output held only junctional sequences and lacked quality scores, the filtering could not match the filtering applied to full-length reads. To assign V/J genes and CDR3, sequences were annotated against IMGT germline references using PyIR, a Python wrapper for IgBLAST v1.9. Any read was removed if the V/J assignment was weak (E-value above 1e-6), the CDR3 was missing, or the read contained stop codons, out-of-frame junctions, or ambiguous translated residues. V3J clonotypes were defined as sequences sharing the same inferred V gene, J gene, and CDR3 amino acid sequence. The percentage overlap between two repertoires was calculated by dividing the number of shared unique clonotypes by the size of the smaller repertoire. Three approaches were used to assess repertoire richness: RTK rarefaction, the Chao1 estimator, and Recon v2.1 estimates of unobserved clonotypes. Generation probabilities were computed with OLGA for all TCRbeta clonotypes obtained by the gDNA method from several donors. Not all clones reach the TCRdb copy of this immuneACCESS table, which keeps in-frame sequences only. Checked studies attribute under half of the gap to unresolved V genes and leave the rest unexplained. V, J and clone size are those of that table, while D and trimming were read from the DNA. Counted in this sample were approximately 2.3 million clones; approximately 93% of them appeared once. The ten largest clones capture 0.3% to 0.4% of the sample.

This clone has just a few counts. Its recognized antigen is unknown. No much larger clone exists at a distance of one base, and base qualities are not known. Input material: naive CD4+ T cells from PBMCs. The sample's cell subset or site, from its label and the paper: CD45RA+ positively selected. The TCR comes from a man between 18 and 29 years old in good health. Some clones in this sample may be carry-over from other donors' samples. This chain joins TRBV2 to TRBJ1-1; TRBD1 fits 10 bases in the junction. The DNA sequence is TGTGCCAGCAGTCGGGACAGGGGCTCTGAAGCTTTCTTT. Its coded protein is CASSRDRGSEAFF.